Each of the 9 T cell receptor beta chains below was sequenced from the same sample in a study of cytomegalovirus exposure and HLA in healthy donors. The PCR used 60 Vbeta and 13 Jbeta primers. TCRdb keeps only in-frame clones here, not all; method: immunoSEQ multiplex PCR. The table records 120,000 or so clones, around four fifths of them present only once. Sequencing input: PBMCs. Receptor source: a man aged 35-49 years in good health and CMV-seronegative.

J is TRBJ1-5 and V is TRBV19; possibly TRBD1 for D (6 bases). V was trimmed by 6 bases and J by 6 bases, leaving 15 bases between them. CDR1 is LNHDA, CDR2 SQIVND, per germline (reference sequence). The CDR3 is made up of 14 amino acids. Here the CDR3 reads CASRTQGSAQPQHF. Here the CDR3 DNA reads TGTGCCAGTAGGACCCAGGGGTCGGCTCAGCCCCAGCATTTT.

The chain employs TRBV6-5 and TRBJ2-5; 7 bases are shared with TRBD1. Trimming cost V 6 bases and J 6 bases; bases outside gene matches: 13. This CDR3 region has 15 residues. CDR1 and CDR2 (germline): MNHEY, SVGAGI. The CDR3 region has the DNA TGTGCCAGCAGCCACGACAGGGTTGTCGAGAAGACCCAGTACTTC. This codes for CASSHDRVVEKTQYF.

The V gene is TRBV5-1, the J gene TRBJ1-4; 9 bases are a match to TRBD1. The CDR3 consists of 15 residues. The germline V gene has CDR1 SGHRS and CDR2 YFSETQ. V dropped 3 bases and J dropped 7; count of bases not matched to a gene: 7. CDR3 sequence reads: CASSYTTGGGEKLFF. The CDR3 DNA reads TGCGCCAGCAGCTACACGACAGGGGGAGGTGAAAAACTGTTTTTT.

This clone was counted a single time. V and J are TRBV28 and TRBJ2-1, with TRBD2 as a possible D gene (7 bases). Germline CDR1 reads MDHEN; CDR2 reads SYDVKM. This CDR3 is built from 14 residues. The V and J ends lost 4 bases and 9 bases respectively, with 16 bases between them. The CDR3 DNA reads TGTGCCAGCAGTTCGGGGGCGGGAGTCGCTGAGCAGTTCTTC. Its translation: CASSSGAGVAEQFF. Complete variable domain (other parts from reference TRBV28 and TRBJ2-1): DVKVTQSSRYLVKRTGEKVFLECVQDMDHENMFWYRQDPGLGLRLIYFSYDVKMKEKGDIPEGYSVSREKKERFSLILESASTNQTSMYLCASSSGAGVAEQFFGPGTRLTVL.

The CDR3 here is CAWSVIWNTDYEQYF. The CDR3, as DNA: TGTGCCTGGAGTGTAATTTGGAACACAGACTACGAGCAGTACTTC. This rearrangement joins TRBV30 to TRBJ2-5; no firm D call. Matching the DNA end better, TRBJ2-7 makes the J call doubtful. Germline values: CDR1 GTSNPN, CDR2 SVGIG (reference sequence). This CDR3 has 15 amino acids.

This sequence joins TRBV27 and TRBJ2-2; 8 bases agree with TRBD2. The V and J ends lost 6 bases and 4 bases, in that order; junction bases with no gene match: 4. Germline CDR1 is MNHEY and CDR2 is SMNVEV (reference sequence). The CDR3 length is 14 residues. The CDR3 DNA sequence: TGTGCCAGCAGGAAGCGGGAGCTCACCGGGGAGCTGTTTTTT. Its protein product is CASRKRELTGELFF.

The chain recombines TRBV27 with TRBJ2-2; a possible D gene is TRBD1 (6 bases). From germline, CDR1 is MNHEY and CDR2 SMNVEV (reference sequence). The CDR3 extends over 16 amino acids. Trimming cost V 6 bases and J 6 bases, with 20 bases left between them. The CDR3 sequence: CASSPPLGQFAGELFF. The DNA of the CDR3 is TGTGCCAGCAGCCCCCCACTTGGACAGTTCGCCGGGGAGCTGTTTTTT.

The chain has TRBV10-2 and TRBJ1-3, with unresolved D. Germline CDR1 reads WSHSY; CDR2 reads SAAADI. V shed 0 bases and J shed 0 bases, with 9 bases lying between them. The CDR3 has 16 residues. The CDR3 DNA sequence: TGCGCCAGCAGTGAGTCGAGTTCCGGCTCTGGAAACACCATATATTTT. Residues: CASSESSSGSGNTIYF.

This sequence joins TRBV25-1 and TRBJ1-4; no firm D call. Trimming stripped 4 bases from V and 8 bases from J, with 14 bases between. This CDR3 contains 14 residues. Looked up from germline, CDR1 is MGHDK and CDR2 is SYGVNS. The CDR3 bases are TGTGCCAGCAGTGCACGCCGGAGTGGGGAAAAACTGTTTTTT. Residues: CASSARRSGEKLFF. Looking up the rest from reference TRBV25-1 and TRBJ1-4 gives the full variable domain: EADIYQTPRYLVIGTGKKITLECSQTMGHDKMYWYQQDPGMELHLIHYSYGVNSTEKGDLSSESTVSRIRTEHFPLTLESARPSHTSQYLCASSARRSGEKLFFGSGTQLSVL.